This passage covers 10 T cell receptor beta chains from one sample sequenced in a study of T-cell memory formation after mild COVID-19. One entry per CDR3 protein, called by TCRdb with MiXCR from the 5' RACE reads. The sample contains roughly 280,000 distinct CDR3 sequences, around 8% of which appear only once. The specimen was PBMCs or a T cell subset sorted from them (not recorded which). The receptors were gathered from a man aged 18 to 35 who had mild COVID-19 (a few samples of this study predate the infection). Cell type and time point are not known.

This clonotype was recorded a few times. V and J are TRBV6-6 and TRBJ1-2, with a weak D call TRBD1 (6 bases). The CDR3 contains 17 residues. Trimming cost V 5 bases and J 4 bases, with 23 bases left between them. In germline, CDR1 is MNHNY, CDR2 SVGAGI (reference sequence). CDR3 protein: CASSRSGGATPSYGYTF. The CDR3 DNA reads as TGTGCCAGCAGTCGTTCCGGGGGCGCCACCCCTAGCTATGGCTACACCTTC.

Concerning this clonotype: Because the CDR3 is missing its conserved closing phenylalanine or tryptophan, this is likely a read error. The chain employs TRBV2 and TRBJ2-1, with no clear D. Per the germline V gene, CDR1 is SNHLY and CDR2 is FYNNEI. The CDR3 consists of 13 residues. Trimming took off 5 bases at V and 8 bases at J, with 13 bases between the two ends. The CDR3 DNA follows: TGTGCCAGCAGTCGGAATCGGTGGGATGAGCAGTTCTTG. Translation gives CASSRNRWDEQFL.

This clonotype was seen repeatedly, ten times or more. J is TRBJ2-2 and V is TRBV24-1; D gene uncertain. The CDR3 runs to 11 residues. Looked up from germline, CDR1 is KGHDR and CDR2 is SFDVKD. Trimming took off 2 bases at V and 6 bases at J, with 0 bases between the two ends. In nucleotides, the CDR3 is TGTGCCACCAGTGATTCCGGGGAGCTGTTTTTT. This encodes CATSDSGELFF.

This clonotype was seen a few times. The CDR3 DNA reads TGTGCCAGCAGCCAACGCCGGGACGGAACCTATGGCTACACCTTC. Translating gives CASSQRRDGTYGYTF. This sequence joins TRBV7-2 and TRBJ1-2; possible D gene TRBD1, 5 bases. This CDR3 spans 15 amino acids. CDR1 and CDR2 (germline): SGHTA, FQGNSA. V was cut by 5 bases and J by 4 bases, with 17 bases left in between.

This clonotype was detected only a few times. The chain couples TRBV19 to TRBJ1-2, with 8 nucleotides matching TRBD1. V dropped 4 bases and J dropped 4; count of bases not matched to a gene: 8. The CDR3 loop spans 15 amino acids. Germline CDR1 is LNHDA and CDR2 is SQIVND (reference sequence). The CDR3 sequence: CASSRGQGLSYGYTF. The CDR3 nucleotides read TGTGCCAGTAGTAGAGGACAGGGACTCTCCTATGGCTACACCTTC.

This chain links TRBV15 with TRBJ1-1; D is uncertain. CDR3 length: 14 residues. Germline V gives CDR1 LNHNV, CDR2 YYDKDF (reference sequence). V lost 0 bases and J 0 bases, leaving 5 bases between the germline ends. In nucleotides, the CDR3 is TGTGCCACCAGCAGAGATCTCGTGAACACTGAAGCTTTCTTT. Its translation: CATSRDLVNTEAFF.

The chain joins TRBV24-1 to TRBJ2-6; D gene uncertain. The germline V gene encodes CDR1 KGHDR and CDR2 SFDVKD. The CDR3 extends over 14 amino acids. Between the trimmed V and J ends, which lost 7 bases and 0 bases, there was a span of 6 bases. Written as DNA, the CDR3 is TGTGCCACCAGCTCGAGCTCTGGGGCCAACGTCCTGACTTTC. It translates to CATSSSSGANVLTF.

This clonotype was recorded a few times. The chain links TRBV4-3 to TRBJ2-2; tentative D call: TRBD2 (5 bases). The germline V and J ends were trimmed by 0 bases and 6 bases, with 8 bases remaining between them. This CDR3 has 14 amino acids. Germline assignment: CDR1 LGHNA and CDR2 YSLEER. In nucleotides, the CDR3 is TGCGCCAGCAGCCAAGATGACGGGGCCGGGGAGCTGTTTTTT. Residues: CASSQDDGAGELFF.

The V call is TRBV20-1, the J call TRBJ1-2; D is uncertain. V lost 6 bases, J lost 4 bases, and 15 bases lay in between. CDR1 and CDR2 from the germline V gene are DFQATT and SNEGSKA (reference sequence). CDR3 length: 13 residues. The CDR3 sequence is CSATRQDRYGYTF. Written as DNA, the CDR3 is TGCAGTGCCACCCGGCAGGATCGCTATGGCTACACCTTC.

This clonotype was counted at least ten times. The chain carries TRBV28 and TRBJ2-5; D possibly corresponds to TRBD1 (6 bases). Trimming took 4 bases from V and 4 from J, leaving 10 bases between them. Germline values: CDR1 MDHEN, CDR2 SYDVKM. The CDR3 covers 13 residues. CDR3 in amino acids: CASSSQGVETQYF. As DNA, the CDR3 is TGTGCCAGCAGTTCACAGGGAGTAGAGACCCAGTACTTC.